The 5 T cell receptor beta chains below all came from one sample that was sequenced in a study of neoadjuvant anti-PD-1 for oral cavity cancer. The assay was immunoSEQ multiplex PCR, and TCRdb's table has in-frame clones only and misses some. Of over 11,000 clones in the sample, approximately 63% were seen once. Sequences were derived from PBMCs, sampled before nivolumab (anti-PD-1) treatment. These receptor sequences come from a person between 35 and 79 years old with oral cavity squamous cell carcinoma.

The V call is TRBV5-1, the J call TRBJ1-2; 9 bases are a match to TRBD1. The CDR3 contains 16 residues. Germline-derived CDR1 and CDR2 are SGHRS and YFSETQ. The trim removed 5 bases at V and 1 base at J, leaving 9 bases unmatched. CDR3: CASRPPGQGYNYGYTF. The CDR3 coding sequence is TGCGCCAGCAGACCCCCGGGACAGGGCTATAACTATGGCTACACCTTC.

The rearrangement joins TRBV19 to TRBJ1-3, with 7 positions matching TRBD1. The CDR3 is 18 residues long. Germline trimming cut 6 bases from V and 0 bases from J; bases unmatched to any gene: 14. In germline, CDR1 is LNHDA, CDR2 SQIVND (reference sequence). CDR3 protein: CASSNRLYTGVSGNTIYF. The CDR3 nucleotides read TGTGCCAGTAGCAACCGACTCTACACAGGGGTCTCTGGAAACACCATATATTTT.

The rearrangement links TRBV30 to TRBJ2-7; the match to TRBD1 covers 10 bases. The CDR3 runs 13 residues. Germline-derived CDR1 and CDR2 are GTSNPN and SVGIG (reference sequence). With 6 bases clipped from V and 6 bases from J, the junction kept 8 bases outside the gene matches. CDR3 protein: CACIRDRGGEQYF. The CDR3 DNA sequence: TGTGCCTGCATACGGGACAGGGGAGGCGAGCAGTACTTC.

The V call is TRBV28, the J call TRBJ2-1; 10 nucleotides align to TRBD2. CDR3 size: 16 residues. Trimming removed 4 bases from V and 0 bases from J; junction bases left unmatched: 3. Germline CDR1 and CDR2: MDHEN and SYDVKM. CDR3 nucleotides: TGTGCCAGCAGTTCGGGACTAGCGAGCTCCTACAATGAGCAGTTCTTC. It translates to CASSSGLASSYNEQFF.

The rearrangement joins TRBV5-4 to TRBJ2-1; D is unresolved. CDR1 is SGHNT, CDR2 YYREEE, per germline (reference sequence). This CDR3 contains 13 residues. V was clipped by 3 bases and J by 3 bases, with 7 bases between them. The CDR3 here is CASSSEFYNEQFF. The CDR3 DNA reads as TGTGCCAGCAGCTCGGAGTTCTACAATGAGCAGTTCTTC.